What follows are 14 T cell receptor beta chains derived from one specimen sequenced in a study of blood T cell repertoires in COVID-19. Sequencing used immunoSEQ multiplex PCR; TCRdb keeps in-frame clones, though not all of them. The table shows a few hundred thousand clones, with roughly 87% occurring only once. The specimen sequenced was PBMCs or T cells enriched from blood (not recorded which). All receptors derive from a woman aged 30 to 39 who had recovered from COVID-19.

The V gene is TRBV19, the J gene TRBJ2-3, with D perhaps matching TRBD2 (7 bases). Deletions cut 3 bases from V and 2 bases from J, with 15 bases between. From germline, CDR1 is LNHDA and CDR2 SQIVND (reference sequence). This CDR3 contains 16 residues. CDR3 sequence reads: CASSIGVRGPTDTQYF. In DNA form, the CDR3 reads TGTGCCAGTAGTATTGGAGTGCGGGGGCCCACAGATACGCAGTATTTT.

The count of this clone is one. The CDR3 spells CASSFGGPSGNTIYF. Written as DNA, the CDR3 is TGCGCCAGCAGCTTTGGCGGCCCGTCTGGAAACACCATATATTTT. The genes are TRBV5-1 and TRBJ1-3; D call uncertain. The germline V and J ends were trimmed by 2 bases and 1 base, with 10 bases remaining between them. This CDR3 has 15 amino acids. CDR1 is SGHRS, CDR2 YFSETQ, per germline.

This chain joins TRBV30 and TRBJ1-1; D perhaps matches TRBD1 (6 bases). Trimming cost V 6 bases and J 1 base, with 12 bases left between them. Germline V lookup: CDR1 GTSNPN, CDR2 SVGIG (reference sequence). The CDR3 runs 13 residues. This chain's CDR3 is CACQGTPNTEAFF. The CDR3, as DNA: TGTGCCTGTCAAGGGACACCGAACACTGAAGCTTTCTTT.

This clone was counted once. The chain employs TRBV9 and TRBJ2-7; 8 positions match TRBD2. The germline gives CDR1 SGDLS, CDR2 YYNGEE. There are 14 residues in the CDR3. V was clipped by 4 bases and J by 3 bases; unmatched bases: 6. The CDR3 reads CASSPMGTSYEQYF. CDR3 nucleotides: TGTGCCAGCAGCCCTATGGGGACTAGCTACGAGCAGTACTTC.

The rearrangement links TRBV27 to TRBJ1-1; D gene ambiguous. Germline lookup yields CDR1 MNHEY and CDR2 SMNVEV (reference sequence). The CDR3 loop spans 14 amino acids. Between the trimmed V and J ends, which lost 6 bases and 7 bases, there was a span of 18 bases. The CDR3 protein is CASSLSISFREAFF. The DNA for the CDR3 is TGTGCCAGCAGCCTATCCATATCATTCCGTGAAGCTTTCTTT.

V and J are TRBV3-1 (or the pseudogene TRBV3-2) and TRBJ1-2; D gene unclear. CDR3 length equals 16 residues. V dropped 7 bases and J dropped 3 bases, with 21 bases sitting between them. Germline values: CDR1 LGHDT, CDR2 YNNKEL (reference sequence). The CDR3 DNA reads TGTGCCAGCACCCCAATGGGAGGTGGATCACACTATGGCTACACCTTC. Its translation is CASTPMGGGSHYGYTF.

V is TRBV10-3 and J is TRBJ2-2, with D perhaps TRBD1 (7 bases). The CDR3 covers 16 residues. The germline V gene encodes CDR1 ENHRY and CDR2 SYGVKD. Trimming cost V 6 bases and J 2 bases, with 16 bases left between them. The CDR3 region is CAIRTGQGGNTGELFF. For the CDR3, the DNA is TGTGCCATCAGGACCGGCCAGGGGGGAAACACCGGGGAGCTGTTTTTT.

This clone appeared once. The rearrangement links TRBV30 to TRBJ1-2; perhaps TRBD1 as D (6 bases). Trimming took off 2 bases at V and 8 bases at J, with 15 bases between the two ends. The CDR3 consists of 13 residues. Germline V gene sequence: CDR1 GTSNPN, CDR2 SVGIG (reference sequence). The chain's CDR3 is CAWSPSQGHGYTF. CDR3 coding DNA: TGTGCCTGGAGTCCTTCACAGGGCCACGGCTACACCTTC. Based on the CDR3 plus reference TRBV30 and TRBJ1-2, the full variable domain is SQTIHQWPATLVQPVGSPLSLECTVEGTSNPNLYWYRQAAGRGLQLLFYSVGIGQISSEVPQNLSASRPQDRQFILSSKKLLLSDSGFYLCAWSPSQGHGYTFGSGTRLTVV.

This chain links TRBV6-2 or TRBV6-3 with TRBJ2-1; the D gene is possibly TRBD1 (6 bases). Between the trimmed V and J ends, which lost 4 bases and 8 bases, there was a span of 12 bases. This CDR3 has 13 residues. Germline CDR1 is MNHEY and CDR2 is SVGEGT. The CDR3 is CASSFRTVHEQFF. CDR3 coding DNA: TGTGCCAGCAGTTTCCGGACAGTCCATGAGCAGTTCTTC.

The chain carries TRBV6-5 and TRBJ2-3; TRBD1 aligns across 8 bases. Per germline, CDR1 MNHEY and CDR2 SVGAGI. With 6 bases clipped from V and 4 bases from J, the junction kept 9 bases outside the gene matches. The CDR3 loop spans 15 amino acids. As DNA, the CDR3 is TGTGCCAGCAGCAAGGGACAGGCTTTCCCAGATACGCAGTATTTT. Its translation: CASSKGQAFPDTQYF.

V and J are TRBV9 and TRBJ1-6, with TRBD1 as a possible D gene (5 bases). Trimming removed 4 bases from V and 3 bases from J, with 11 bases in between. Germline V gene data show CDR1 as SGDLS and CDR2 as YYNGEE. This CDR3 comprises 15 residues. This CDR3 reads CASSYEGVYNSPLHF. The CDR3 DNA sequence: TGTGCCAGCAGCTATGAAGGGGTCTATAATTCACCCCTCCACTTT.

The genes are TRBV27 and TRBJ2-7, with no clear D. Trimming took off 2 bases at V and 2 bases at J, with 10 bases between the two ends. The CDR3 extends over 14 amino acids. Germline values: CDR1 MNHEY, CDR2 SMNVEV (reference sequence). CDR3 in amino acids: CASSLGFGPYEQYF. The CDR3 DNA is TGTGCCAGCAGTTTAGGGTTTGGGCCCTACGAGCAGTACTTC.

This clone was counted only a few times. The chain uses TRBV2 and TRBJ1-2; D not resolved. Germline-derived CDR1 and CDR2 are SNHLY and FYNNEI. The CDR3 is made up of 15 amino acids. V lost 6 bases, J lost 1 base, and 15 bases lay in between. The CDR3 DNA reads TGTGCCAGCAGATATTCAGAGGGCCTTAACTATGGCTACACCTTC. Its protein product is CASRYSEGLNYGYTF.

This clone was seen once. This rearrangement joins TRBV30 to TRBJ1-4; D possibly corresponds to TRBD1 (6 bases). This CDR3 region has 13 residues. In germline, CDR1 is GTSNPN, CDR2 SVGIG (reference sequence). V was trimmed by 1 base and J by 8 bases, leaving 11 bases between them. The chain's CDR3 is CAWSGGQGEKLFF. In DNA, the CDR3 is TGTGCCTGGAGTGGGGGGCAGGGGGAAAAACTGTTTTTT.